The rows below give T cell receptor beta chains drawn from one sample of a study of neurological immune-mediated disorders. TCRdb re-called the 5' RACE reads with MiXCR, one entry per CDR3 protein. The sample holds tens of thousands of distinct CDR3 sequences; 3.5% to 4% are singletons and the top ten take around 2%. The sample was PBMCs. These receptors came from a man under 40 with multiple sclerosis. Both conserved end residues are part of each CDR3. A D gene is named only where the DNA matches it firmly. Clone size appears in some rows only: once, few, many, or a class for an expanded clone.

NA	TRBV7-2	TRBJ1-5	many	CASSFGGYNQPQHF	TGTGCCAGCAGCTTTGGGGGCTACAATCAGCCCCAGCATTTT
TRBD1	TRBV7-2	TRBJ2-7	many	CASSEAGTGDEQYF	TGTGCCAGCAGCGAAGCCGGGACAGGGGACGAGCAGTACTTC
NA	TRBV6-5	TRBJ2-7	many	CASSPTATPYEQYF	TGTGCCAGCAGTCCGACAGCTACTCCCTACGAGCAGTACTTC
NA	TRBV6-1	TRBJ2-1	many	CASSDWDTSYDEQFF	TGTGCCAGCAGTGATTGGGACACCTCATACGATGAGCAGTTCTTC
NA	TRBV7-2	TRBJ2-3	many	CASSPSWGAPRDTQYF	TGTGCCAGCAGCCCCTCGTGGGGGGCGCCCCGGGATACGCAGTATTTT
NA	TRBV7-9	TRBJ1-6	many	CASSLAGIGSPLHF	TGTGCCAGCAGCTTAGCGGGGATTGGTTCACCCCTCCACTTT
NA	TRBV12-3/TRBV12-4	TRBJ1-1	many	CASSFRTWGRGPAFF	TGTGCCAGCAGTTTCAGGACCTGGGGCCGGGGGCCGGCTTTCTTT
NA	TRBV5-6	TRBJ1-4	many	CASTSGTPGEKLFF	TGTGCCAGCACCAGTGGGACCCCCGGCGAAAAACTGTTTTTT
TRBD1	TRBV29-1	TRBJ2-7	many	CSVQPRTGSEEQYF	TGCAGCGTCCAGCCCCGGACAGGGTCGGAGGAGCAGTACTTC
NA	TRBV10-3	TRBJ1-6	few	CAISRRIGLTYNSPLHF	TGTGCCATCAGTAGACGGATCGGATTGACCTATAATTCACCCCTCCACTTT
NA	TRBV20-1	TRBJ1-3	many	CSARRAGNTIYF	TGCAGTGCTAGGCGTGCGGGAAACACCATATATTTT
NA	TRBV20-1	TRBJ1-1	many	CSAPNGGNTEAFF	TGCAGTGCCCCGAACGGGGGGAACACTGAAGCTTTCTTT
NA	TRBV4-1	TRBJ1-6	few	CASSQDATGSYNSPLNF	TGCGCCAGCAGCCAAGATGCGACCGGCTCCTATAATTCACCCCTCAACTTT
TRBD1	TRBV25-1	TRBJ1-5	many	CASSEGQILSNQPQHF	TGTGCCAGCAGTGAGGGACAGATACTTAGCAATCAGCCCCAGCATTTT
TRBD1	TRBV12-3/TRBV12-4	TRBJ2-1	many	CASSFHGGTGRNEQFF	TGTGCCAGCAGTTTCCACGGAGGGACAGGGAGAAATGAGCAGTTCTTC
NA	TRBV12-3/TRBV12-4	TRBJ2-7	NA	CASSLVGGRYVEQYF	TGTGCCAGCAGTTTAGTTGGGGGACGGTACGTCGAGCAGTACTTC
TRBD2	TRBV7-2	TRBJ2-3	many	CASSVQAGDTDTQYF	TGTGCCAGCAGCGTCCAAGCGGGGGACACAGATACGCAGTATTTT
NA	TRBV10-3	TRBJ2-7	few	CAISQGDDEQYF	TGTGCCATCAGCCAGGGTGACGACGAGCAGTACTTC
NA	TRBV20-1	TRBJ1-5	many	CSARELGSNQPQHF	TGCAGTGCTAGAGAGCTGGGTAGCAATCAGCCCCAGCATTTT
NA	TRBV29-1	TRBJ2-7	few	CSVEDLGAVGVYEQYF	TGCAGCGTTGAAGATCTCGGGGCTGTTGGGGTCTACGAGCAGTACTTC
TRBD1	TRBV15	TRBJ2-4	medium-sized	CATSTLQGEVDIQYF	TGTGCCACCAGCACGCTCCAGGGGGAAGTGGACATTCAGTACTTC
NA	TRBV20-1	TRBJ1-4	many	CSAATGSENEKLFF	TGCAGTGCTGCTACAGGGTCCGAGAATGAAAAACTGTTTTTT
TRBD2	TRBV7-2	TRBJ2-2	many	CASSLDSGGASGELFF	TGTGCCAGCAGCTTAGATAGCGGGGGGGCGTCCGGGGAGCTGTTTTTT
NA	TRBV4-1	TRBJ1-2	many	CASSPLDPPGYTF	TGCGCCAGCAGCCCCCTGGATCCTCCCGGCTACACCTTC
TRBD1	TRBV7-8	TRBJ2-5	many	CASSPRQGFETQYF	TGTGCCAGCAGCCCACGACAGGGGTTCGAGACCCAGTACTTC
NA	TRBV7-7	TRBJ2-3	many	CASSLARGIDTQYF	TGTGCTAGCAGCTTAGCTCGAGGGATAGATACGCAGTATTTT
TRBD1	TRBV5-1	TRBJ1-5	NA	CASSSGTANQPQHF	TGCGCCAGCAGCTCCGGGACAGCCAATCAGCCCCAGCATTTT
NA	TRBV20-1	TRBJ2-1	many	CSVSTGTPQFF	TGCAGTGTCTCAACTGGGACACCCCAGTTCTTC
NA	TRBV7-2	TRBJ1-5	NA	CASSLVGGQGPNQPQHF	TGTGCCAGCAGCTTAGTCGGGGGGCAGGGACCAAATCAGCCCCAGCATTTT
NA	TRBV27	TRBJ1-5	many	CASSLVGAGRESGQPQHF	TGTGCCAGCAGTTTAGTCGGAGCGGGCAGGGAAAGCGGTCAGCCCCAGCATTTT
NA	TRBV3-1	TRBJ1-2	many	CASGPPGYGYTF	TGTGCCAGCGGGCCCCCAGGTTACGGCTACACCTTC
NA	TRBV6-1	TRBJ2-3	many	CAGQGGASTDTQYF	TGTGCCGGCCAAGGCGGGGCTAGCACAGATACGCAGTATTTT